A selection of T cell receptor beta chains follows, all from one sample in a study of cytomegalovirus exposure and HLA in healthy donors. Only in-frame clones appear in the TCRdb table, and some are missing; sequencing was by immunoSEQ multiplex PCR. The sample lists about 200,000 clones; 79% were seen once. The sequencing sample was made of PBMCs. All receptors come from a woman younger than 45 in good health and CMV-seropositive. The CDR3 runs from the conserved cysteine through the conserved F or W. The D gene is left open where the match is weak. Size is omitted from some rows. Given values are once, few, many or a class for expanded clones.

CSVEFLDRADNEQFF	TGCAGCGTTGAATTTTTGGACAGGGCCGACAATGAGCAGTTCTTC	TRBV29-1	TRBD1	-	TRBJ2-1
CASSFNLIKDRDEQYF	TGTGCCAGCAGCTTCAACCTCATAAAAGACAGGGACGAGCAGTACTTC	TRBV7-9	TRBD1	-	TRBJ2-7
CASSAEPGVYRNTF	TGTGCCAGCAGTGCAGAGCCAGGGGTTTATCGGAACACCTTC	TRBV2	-	-	TRBJ1-2
CASSQGGAGWNEQFF	TGCGCCAGCAGCCAAGGTGGAGCGGGATGGAATGAGCAGTTCTTC	TRBV4-3	TRBD2	-	TRBJ2-1
CASSQDSGRSSGATDTQYF	TGCGCCAGCAGCCAAGATTCCGGCCGATCTAGCGGGGCTACAGATACGCAGTATTTT	TRBV4-3	TRBD2	-	TRBJ2-3
CASKLETGDYEQYF	TGTGCCAGCAAGCTGGAGACAGGGGACTACGAGCAGTACTTC	TRBV27	TRBD1	-	TRBJ2-7
CASSQGALSGDTQYF	TGCGCCAGCAGCCAAGGTGCCCTGTCAGGGGATACGCAGTATTTT	TRBV4-1	-	once	TRBJ2-3
CASSPRTSGRRNEQFF	TGTGCCAGCAGCCCCAGGACTAGCGGGAGGAGGAATGAGCAGTTCTTC	TRBV7-9	TRBD2	-	TRBJ2-1
CASSLITLGGYTF	TGTGCCAGCAGCCTCATAACCCTAGGAGGCTACACCTTC	TRBV5-5	-	-	TRBJ1-2
CASSQEGGSGGELFF	TGCGCCAGCAGCCAAGAAGGAGGGTCAGGCGGGGAGCTGTTTTTT	TRBV4-1	-	few	TRBJ2-2
CASSPNQGVSETQYF	TGTGCCAGCAGTCCCAACCAGGGGGTTTCCGAGACCCAGTACTTC	TRBV6-5	TRBD1	-	TRBJ2-5
CASSETDQPQHF	TGTGCCAGCAGTGAGACAGATCAGCCCCAGCATTTT	TRBV25-1	-	few	TRBJ1-5
CASSEKGQNTYEQYF	TGTGCCAGCAGTGAAAAGGGACAGAATACATACGAGCAGTACTTC	TRBV21-1	-	-	TRBJ2-7
CSVEEGTSESYEQYF	TGCAGCGTTGAAGAGGGAACTAGCGAGTCCTACGAGCAGTACTTC	TRBV29-1	TRBD2	-	TRBJ2-7
CASSPRSGLAGRSYNEQFF	TGCGCCAGCAGCCCTCGTAGCGGGCTAGCGGGACGCTCCTACAATGAGCAGTTCTTC	TRBV5-1	TRBD2	once	TRBJ2-1
CASSQDPLDPYEQYF	TGCGCCAGCAGCCAAGATCCCCTAGACCCCTACGAGCAGTACTTC	TRBV4-1	-	-	TRBJ2-7
CASSHFGTGTTNEKLFF	TGTGCCAGCAGCCATTTTGGAACAGGGACAACTAATGAAAAACTGTTTTTT	TRBV11-3	-	-	TRBJ1-4
CASSLGQTMEAFF	TGTGCCAGCAGCTTAGGACAGACCATGGAAGCTTTCTTT	TRBV7-9	-	-	TRBJ1-1
CAKRGGDGSGRAGETQYF	TGTGCCAAGAGGGGCGGGGACGGGAGCGGGAGGGCCGGTGAGACCCAGTACTTC	TRBV2	TRBD2	-	TRBJ2-5
CASSQGQGDYQPQHF	TGTGCCAGCAGTCAAGGACAGGGGGATTATCAGCCCCAGCATTTT	TRBV2	TRBD1	-	TRBJ1-5
CASSLAGTYGYTF	TGTGCCAGCAGCTTAGCAGGGACATATGGCTACACCTTC	TRBV7-2	-	-	TRBJ1-2
CASAAGLLNNEQFF	TGCGCCAGCGCTGCAGGGTTGTTAAACAATGAGCAGTTCTTC	TRBV10-1	-	-	TRBJ2-1
CSVVWDRGKNIQYF	TGCAGCGTTGTTTGGGACAGGGGCAAAAACATTCAGTACTTC	TRBV29-1	TRBD1	-	TRBJ2-4
CALEETEAFF	TGTGCCCTCGAGGAAACTGAAGCTTTCTTT	TRBV30	-	once	TRBJ1-1
CASSPPGGHEQYF	TGTGCCAGCTCACCCCCAGGAGGGCACGAGCAGTACTTC	TRBV18	-	-	TRBJ2-7
CASSQDAPGVYGYTF	TGTGCCAGCAGCCAAGATGCCCCAGGGGTCTATGGCTACACCTTC	TRBV4-2	-	-	TRBJ1-2
CASSYTGQGQETQYF	TGTGCCAGCAGTTACACGGGACAGGGGCAAGAGACCCAGTACTTC	TRBV27	TRBD1	-	TRBJ2-5
CASSYGQGAGYNEQFF	TGTGCCAGCAGCTACGGACAGGGCGCGGGATACAATGAGCAGTTCTTC	TRBV11-2	TRBD1	-	TRBJ2-1
CASREQGTDTQYF	TGTGCCAGCAGGGAACAGGGCACAGATACGCAGTATTTT	TRBV6-6	-	once	TRBJ2-3